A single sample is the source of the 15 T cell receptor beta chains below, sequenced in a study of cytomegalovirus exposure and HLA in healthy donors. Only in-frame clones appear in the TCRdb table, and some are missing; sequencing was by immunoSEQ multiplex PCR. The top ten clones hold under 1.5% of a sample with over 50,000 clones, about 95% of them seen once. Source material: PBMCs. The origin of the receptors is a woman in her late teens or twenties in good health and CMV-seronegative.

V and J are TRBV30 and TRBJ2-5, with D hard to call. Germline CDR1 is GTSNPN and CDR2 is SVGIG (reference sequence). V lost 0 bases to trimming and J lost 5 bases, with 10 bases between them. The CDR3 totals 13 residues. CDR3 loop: CAWSVPGRETQYF. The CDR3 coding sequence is TGTGCCTGGAGTGTCCCCGGTCGTGAGACCCAGTACTTC.

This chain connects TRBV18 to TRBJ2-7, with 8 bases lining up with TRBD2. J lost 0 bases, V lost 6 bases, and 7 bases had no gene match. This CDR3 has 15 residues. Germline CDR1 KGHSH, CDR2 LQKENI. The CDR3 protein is CASSTTGGGSYEQYF. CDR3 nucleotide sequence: TGTGCCAGCTCCACAACGGGGGGGGGCTCCTACGAGCAGTACTTC. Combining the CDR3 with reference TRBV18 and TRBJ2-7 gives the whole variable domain NAGVMQNPRHLVRRRGQEARLRCSPMKGHSHVYWYRQLPEEGLKFMVYLQKENIIDESGMPKERFSAEFPKEGPSILRIQQVVRGDSAAYFCASSTTGGGSYEQYFGPGTRLTVT.

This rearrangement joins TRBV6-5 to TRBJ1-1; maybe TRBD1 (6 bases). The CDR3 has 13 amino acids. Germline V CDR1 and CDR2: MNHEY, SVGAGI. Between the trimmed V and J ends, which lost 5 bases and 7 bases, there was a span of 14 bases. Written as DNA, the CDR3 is TGTGCCAGCAGTCCCCAGCAGGGGATTGAAGCTTTCTTT. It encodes CASSPQQGIEAFF.

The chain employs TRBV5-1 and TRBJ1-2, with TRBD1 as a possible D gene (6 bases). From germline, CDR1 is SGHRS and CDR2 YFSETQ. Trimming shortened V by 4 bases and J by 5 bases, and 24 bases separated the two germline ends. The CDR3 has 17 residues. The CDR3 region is CASSPGAPQGSGYGYTF. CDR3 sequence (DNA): TGCGCCAGCAGCCCTGGGGCCCCACAGGGTTCGGGATATGGCTACACCTTC.

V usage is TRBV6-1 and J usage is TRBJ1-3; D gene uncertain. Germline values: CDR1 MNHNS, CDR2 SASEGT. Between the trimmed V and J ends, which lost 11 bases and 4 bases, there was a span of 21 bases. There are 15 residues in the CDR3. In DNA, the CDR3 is TGTGCCGGGCATGGCCGCGGGCAGTCCGGAAACACCATATATTTT. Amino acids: CAGHGRGQSGNTIYF.

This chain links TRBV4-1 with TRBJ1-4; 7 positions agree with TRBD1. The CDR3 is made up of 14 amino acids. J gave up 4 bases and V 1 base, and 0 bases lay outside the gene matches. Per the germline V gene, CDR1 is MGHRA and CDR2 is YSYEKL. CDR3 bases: TGCGCCAGCAGCCAAGGGGACAGTAATGAAAAACTGTTTTTT. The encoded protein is CASSQGDSNEKLFF.

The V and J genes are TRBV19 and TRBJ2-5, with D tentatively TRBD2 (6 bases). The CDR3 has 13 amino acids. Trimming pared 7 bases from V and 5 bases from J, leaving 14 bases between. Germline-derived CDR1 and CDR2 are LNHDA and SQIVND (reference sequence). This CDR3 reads CASNAGSWETQYF. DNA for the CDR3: TGTGCCAGTAACGCCGGGAGTTGGGAGACCCAGTACTTC.

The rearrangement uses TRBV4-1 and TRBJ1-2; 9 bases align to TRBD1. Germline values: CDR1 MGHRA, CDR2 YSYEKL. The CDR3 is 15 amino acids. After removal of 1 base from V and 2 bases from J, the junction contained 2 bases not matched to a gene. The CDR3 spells CASSQGQGGNYGYTF. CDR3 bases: TGCGCCAGCAGCCAAGGACAGGGGGGCAACTATGGCTACACCTTC.

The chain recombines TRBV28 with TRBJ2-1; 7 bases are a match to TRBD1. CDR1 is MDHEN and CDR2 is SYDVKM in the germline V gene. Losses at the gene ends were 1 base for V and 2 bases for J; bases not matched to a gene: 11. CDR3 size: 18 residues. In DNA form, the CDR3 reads TGTGCCAGCAGTTTATCGGAGAGGGGGCCCTGGGCCTACAATGAGCAGTTCTTC. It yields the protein CASSLSERGPWAYNEQFF.

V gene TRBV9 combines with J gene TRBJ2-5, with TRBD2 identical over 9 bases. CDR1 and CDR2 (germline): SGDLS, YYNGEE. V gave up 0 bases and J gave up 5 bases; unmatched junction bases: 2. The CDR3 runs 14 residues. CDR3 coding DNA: TGTGCCAGCAGCGTAGACGCGGGAGGGGAGACCCAGTACTTC. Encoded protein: CASSVDAGGETQYF.

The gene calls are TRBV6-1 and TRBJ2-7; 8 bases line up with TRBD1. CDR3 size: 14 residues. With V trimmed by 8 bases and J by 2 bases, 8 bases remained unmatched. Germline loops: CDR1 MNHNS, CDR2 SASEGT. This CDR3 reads CASGRGDRPYEQYF. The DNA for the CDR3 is TGTGCCAGCGGAAGGGGGGACAGGCCCTACGAGCAGTACTTC.

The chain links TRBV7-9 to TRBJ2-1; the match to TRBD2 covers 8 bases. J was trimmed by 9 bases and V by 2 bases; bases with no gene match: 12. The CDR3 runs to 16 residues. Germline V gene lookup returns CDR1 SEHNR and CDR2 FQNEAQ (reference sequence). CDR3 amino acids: CASSLSPGGAAGEQFF. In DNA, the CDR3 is TGTGCCAGCAGCTTAAGCCCCGGGGGGGCGGCGGGTGAGCAGTTCTTC. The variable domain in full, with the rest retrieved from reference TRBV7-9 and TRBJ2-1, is DTGVSQNPRHKITKRGQNVTFRCDPISEHNRLYWYRQTLGQGPEFLTYFQNEAQLEKSRLLSDRFSAERPKGSFSTLEIQRTEQGDSAMYLCASSLSPGGAAGEQFFGPGTRLTVL.

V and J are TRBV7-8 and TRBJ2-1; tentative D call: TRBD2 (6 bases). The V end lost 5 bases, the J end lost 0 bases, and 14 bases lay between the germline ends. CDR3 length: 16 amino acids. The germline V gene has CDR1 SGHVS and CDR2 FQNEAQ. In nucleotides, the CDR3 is TGTGCCAGCAGCCCCCGCGGGGCAAGCTCCTACAATGAGCAGTTCTTC. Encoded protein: CASSPRGASSYNEQFF. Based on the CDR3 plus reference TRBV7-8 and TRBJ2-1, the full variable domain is GAGVSQSPRYKVAKRGQDVALRCDPISGHVSLFWYQQALGQGPEFLTYFQNEAQLDKSGLPSDRFFAERPEGSVSTLKIQRTQQEDSAVYLCASSPRGASSYNEQFFGPGTRLTVL.

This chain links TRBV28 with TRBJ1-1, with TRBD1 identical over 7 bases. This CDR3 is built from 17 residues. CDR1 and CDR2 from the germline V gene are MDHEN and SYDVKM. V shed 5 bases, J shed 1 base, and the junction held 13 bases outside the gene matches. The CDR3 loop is CASSTLRAGGPNTEAFF. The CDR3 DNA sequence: TGTGCCAGCAGTACCCTTAGGGCAGGGGGTCCGAACACTGAAGCTTTCTTT. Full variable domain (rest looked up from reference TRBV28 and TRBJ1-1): DVKVTQSSRYLVKRTGEKVFLECVQDMDHENMFWYRQDPGLGLRLIYFSYDVKMKEKGDIPEGYSVSREKKERFSLILESASTNQTSMYLCASSTLRAGGPNTEAFFGQGTRLTVV.

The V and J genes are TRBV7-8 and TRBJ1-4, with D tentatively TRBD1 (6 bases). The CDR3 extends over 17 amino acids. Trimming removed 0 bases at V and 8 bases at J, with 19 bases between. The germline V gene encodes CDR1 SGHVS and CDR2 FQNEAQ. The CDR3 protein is CASSLAGALRRGEKLFF. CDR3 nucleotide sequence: TGTGCCAGCAGCTTAGCGGGGGCCCTGAGACGGGGCGAAAAACTGTTTTTT.